This T cell receptor beta chain was obtained from a study of cytomegalovirus exposure and HLA in healthy donors. This clone was recorded a few times. The antigen is unknown. Study-level points and caveats: Researchers counted over 150 TCR beta chains as cytomegalovirus-associated.

The CDR3 has 15 amino acids. V shed 6 bases, J shed 3 bases, and the junction held 11 bases outside the gene matches. Germline-derived CDR1 and CDR2 are SGHRS and YFSETQ. Sequencing was performed with immunoSEQ multiplex PCR; in TCRdb, only in-frame clones are kept and a portion is missing. Found here are 71,000 or so clones, around 96% of them singletons; the top ten hold around 1.5%. The genes are TRBV5-1 and TRBJ2-7; 8 bases match TRBD2. The clonotype comes from a man aged 18 to 29 in good health and CMV-seropositive. The sample taken for sequencing was PBMCs. CDR3 protein: CASNDLSGANYEQYF. CDR3 DNA sequence: TGCGCCAGCAACGACCTTAGCGGGGCCAACTACGAGCAGTACTTC.